This is a list of T cell receptor beta chains from one sample in a study of beta chain features in type 1 diabetes. The protocol was immunoSEQ multiplex PCR, while the TCRdb copy is restricted to in-frame clones and leaves out a portion. Here the sample spans roughly 240,000 clones, about 71% being singletons. The sequencing sample was made of naive CD4+ T cells from blood. The source of these receptors is a man aged 30-40 years in good health. Each CDR3 is given with its conserved first and last residue. The D gene is left open where the match is weak. Expanded clones are given a class, and other clones once, few, many or no size at all.

TRBV10-3	TRBJ2-6	few	NA	CAISEGSGANVLTF	TGTGCCATCAGTGAGGGCTCTGGGGCCAACGTCCTGACTTTC
TRBV2	TRBJ1-5	NA	TRBD1	CASSGQGAAQPQHF	TGTGCCAGCAGTGGACAGGGGGCGGCTCAGCCCCAGCATTTT
TRBV7-6	TRBJ2-7	NA	TRBD2	CASSLIPGLAGSYEQYF	TGTGCCAGCAGCTTAATCCCTGGACTAGCGGGCTCCTACGAGCAGTACTTC
TRBV7-9	TRBJ1-1	NA	NA	CATGKENTEAFF	TGTGCCACGGGGAAGGAGAACACTGAAGCTTTCTTT
TRBV7-9	TRBJ1-6	NA	TRBD1	CASSRDREGSPLHF	TGTGCCAGCAGCCGGGACAGGGAGGGATCACCCCTCCACTTT
TRBV6-5	TRBJ2-5	few	TRBD1	CASSKGQGSETQYF	TGTGCCAGCAGCAAGGGACAGGGGTCAGAGACCCAGTACTTC
TRBV15	TRBJ2-5	few	TRBD2	CATSRDRTAGEETQYF	TGTGCCACCAGCAGAGATCGGACGGCGGGAGAAGAGACCCAGTACTTC
TRBV4-3	TRBJ2-7	NA	NA	CASSQVGSYEQYF	TGCGCCAGCAGCCAAGTGGGCTCCTACGAGCAGTACTTC
TRBV2	TRBJ1-2	few	NA	CASSVEGTNYGYTF	TGTGCCAGCAGTGTAGAGGGGACTAACTATGGCTACACCTTC
TRBV30	TRBJ1-5	NA	TRBD1	CAWGQGADQPQHF	TGTGCCTGGGGGCAGGGGGCAGACCAGCCCCAGCATTTT
TRBV30	TRBJ1-1	NA	NA	CAWRRDWPTEAFF	TGTGCCTGGAGGCGGGACTGGCCCACTGAAGCTTTCTTT
TRBV2	TRBJ2-1	NA	TRBD1	CASSGGTGSYNEQFF	TGTGCCAGCAGTGGAGGGACAGGTTCCTACAATGAGCAGTTCTTC
TRBV30	TRBJ2-7	NA	TRBD1	CAWSWTGNSYEQYF	TGTGCCTGGAGTTGGACAGGGAACTCCTACGAGCAGTACTTC
TRBV10-3	TRBJ2-1	once	NA	CAISESWGNEQFF	TGTGCCATCAGTGAGTCATGGGGCAATGAGCAGTTCTTC
TRBV9	TRBJ2-7	NA	TRBD1	CASSQGQGGEQYF	TGTGCCAGCAGCCAGGGACAGGGTGGCGAGCAGTACTTC
TRBV5-6	TRBJ2-5	once	NA	CASSSLLGGETQYF	TGTGCCAGCAGCTCTCTTCTGGGGGGAGAGACCCAGTACTTC
TRBV28	TRBJ2-7	NA	NA	CASSLDIPYEQYF	TGTGCCAGCAGTTTAGACATACCCTACGAGCAGTACTTC
TRBV11-2	TRBJ2-5	NA	NA	CASSLGVTPETQYF	TGTGCCAGCAGCTTAGGAGTTACTCCCGAGACCCAGTACTTC
TRBV4-2	TRBJ2-1	NA	NA	CASSLGTYPYNEQFF	TGTGCCAGCAGCCTAGGGACTTACCCTTACAATGAGCAGTTCTTC
TRBV19	TRBJ2-7	NA	TRBD2	CASSMHTSGSSYEQYF	TGTGCCAGTAGTATGCACACTAGCGGAAGCTCCTACGAGCAGTACTTC
TRBV29-1	TRBJ2-5	few	NA	CSVNRGGQSKETQYF	TGCAGCGTGAATCGTGGAGGACAGTCAAAAGAGACCCAGTACTTC
TRBV5-1	TRBJ2-3	NA	TRBD2	CASSFSGRAGDTQYF	TGCGCCAGCAGCTTCAGCGGGAGGGCCGGTGATACGCAGTATTTT